Shown below are 29 T cell receptor beta chains from a single sample sequenced in a study of radiotherapy plus CTLA-4 blockade in lung cancer. Produced via immunoSEQ multiplex PCR; TCRdb's table is partial and in-frame only. The data show 55,000 to 85,000 clones, roughly four fifths seen once. The specimen was peripheral blood, collected from a patient treated with radiotherapy plus ipilimumab. These receptors all come from a human donor with non-small cell lung cancer whose response to radiotherapy plus ipilimumab could not be evaluated. Some clones in this sample may be carry-over from other donors' samples.

The rearrangement links TRBV2 to TRBJ1-2; D remains ambiguous. This CDR3 is 13 amino acids long. With 5 bases removed from V and 7 bases from J, the gap between germline ends came to 14 bases. Germline V CDR1 and CDR2: SNHLY, FYNNEI. CDR3 in DNA: TGTGCCAGCAGTTCTACGCGGGAGGGTGGCTACACCTTC. Translated, it gives CASSSTREGGYTF.

V usage is TRBV5-1 and J usage is TRBJ2-1; 9 bases line up with TRBD2. V lost 2 bases and J lost 8; bases outside the gene matches: 8. Germline CDR1 SGHRS, CDR2 YFSETQ. The CDR3 totals 15 residues. The CDR3 sequence is CASSLGRGGLDEQFF. As DNA, the CDR3 is TGCGCCAGCAGCTTAGGGCGGGGGGGCCTCGATGAGCAGTTCTTC.

The V and J genes are TRBV5-4 and TRBJ2-2; 8 bases map to TRBD1. V gave up 0 bases and J gave up 6 bases; unmatched junction bases: 16. The CDR3 sequence is 19 residues long. Per the germline V gene, CDR1 is SGHNT and CDR2 is YYREEE (reference sequence). CDR3 DNA: TGTGCCAGCAGCTTGGGAATCTGGGTAGGACAGGGTGGAGCCGGGGAGCTGTTTTTT. Its translation is CASSLGIWVGQGGAGELFF.

CDR3 amino acids: CASRTVAGPSSYEQYF. The CDR3 bases are TGTGCCAGCAGGACCGTAGCGGGGCCAAGCTCCTACGAGCAGTACTTC. The chain couples TRBV27 to TRBJ2-7; 8 bases map to TRBD2. Germline V CDR1 and CDR2: MNHEY, SMNVEV (reference sequence). V gave up 6 bases and J gave up 0 bases; unmatched junction bases: 10. CDR3 length: 16 amino acids.

This rearrangement joins TRBV20-1 to TRBJ1-3; no clear D gene. From germline, CDR1 is DFQATT and CDR2 SNEGSKA (reference sequence). The V end was cut by 6 bases, the J end by 4 bases, with 7 bases between. This CDR3 comprises 11 residues. CDR3 nucleotides: TGCAGTGCGGCCGGGGGAAACACCATATATTTT. Protein: CSAAGGNTIYF.

The chain uses TRBV6-1 and TRBJ2-7; 7 positions agree with TRBD1. CDR3 size: 13 residues. CDR1 is MNHNS, CDR2 SASEGT, per germline. With V trimmed by 0 bases and J by 5 bases, 1 base remained unmatched. The CDR3 DNA follows: TGTGCCAGCAGTGAAGCCGACAGGGACGAGCAGTACTTC. The encoded protein is CASSEADRDEQYF.

The chain combines TRBV10-3 with TRBJ2-7; D may be TRBD2 (5 bases). The germline V and J ends were trimmed by 0 bases and 1 base, with 7 bases remaining between them. The CDR3 contains 14 residues. Per germline, CDR1 ENHRY and CDR2 SYGVKD. Here the CDR3 DNA reads TGTGCCATCAGTGAGTCGCAGCGGTCCTACGAGCAGTACTTC. Protein: CAISESQRSYEQYF.

This clone is a singleton in its sample. The V and J genes are TRBV11-2 and TRBJ1-1; the D gene is possibly TRBD1 (5 bases). CDR3 length equals 14 residues. CDR1 SGHAT and CDR2 FQNNGV come from the germline V gene. The ends were cut back, 2 bases at V and 0 bases at J, with 7 bases in the middle. As DNA, the CDR3 is TGTGCCAGCAGCTTATCCAGGGTGAACACTGAAGCTTTCTTT. This translates into CASSLSRVNTEAFF.

The J gene is TRBJ1-2, the V gene TRBV9; D may be TRBD1 (5 bases). The CDR3 has 16 residues. Germline V gene data show CDR1 as SGDLS and CDR2 as YYNGEE. Deletions cut 0 bases from V and 4 bases from J, with 16 bases between. The CDR3 nucleotides are TGTGCCAGCAGCGTAGGGCAGGGAGGATTCATCTATGGCTACACCTTC. It is translated as CASSVGQGGFIYGYTF.

J is TRBJ2-7 and V is TRBV5-8; D might be TRBD1 (6 bases). CDR1 is SGHTS and CDR2 is YDEGEE in the germline V gene. The CDR3 is made up of 13 amino acids. Trimming took 3 bases from V and 4 from J, leaving 11 bases between them. The CDR3 spells CASSYRVGYEQYF. The CDR3 bases are TGTGCCAGCAGCTACAGGGTCGGGTACGAGCAGTACTTC.

This clone was picked up a small number of times. The genes are TRBV5-4 and TRBJ2-4; D might be TRBD2 (7 bases). The CDR3 is 15 residues long. Per germline, CDR1 SGHNT and CDR2 YYREEE (reference sequence). Deletions cut 6 bases from V and 9 bases from J, with 22 bases between. The CDR3 DNA sequence: TGTGCCAGCACCTCCCTGGGGGGGCCCCTGGGCATTCAGTACTTC. Protein sequence: CASTSLGGPLGIQYF. The full variable domain, its missing parts supplied by reference TRBV5-4 and TRBJ2-4, is ETGVTQSPTHLIKTRGQQVTLRCSSQSGHNTVSWYQQALGQGPQFIFQYYREEENGRGNFPPRFSGLQFPNYSSELNVNALELDDSALYLCASTSLGGPLGIQYFGAGTRLSVL.

The J gene is TRBJ2-2, the V gene TRBV12-5; D is perhaps TRBD2 (5 bases). The CDR3 is 15 amino acids. Germline V gene sequence: CDR1 LGHNT, CDR2 FRNRAP. Trimming took off 1 base at V and 4 bases at J, with 10 bases between the two ends. The CDR3 DNA sequence: TGTGCTAGTGGTTTGGAATCCGGGGTCACCGGGGAGCTGTTTTTT. This sequence encodes CASGLESGVTGELFF.

This chain links TRBV28 with TRBJ1-5; 7 bases are shared with TRBD1. The CDR3 runs to 21 residues. CDR1 and CDR2 (germline): MDHEN, SYDVKM. Trimming cost V 3 bases and J 4 bases; bases outside gene matches: 24. DNA of the CDR3: TGTGCCAGCAGTTTTACTCCCCCCTCATATATCATGACAGGGTGGAATCAGCCCCAGCATTTT. It is translated as CASSFTPPSYIMTGWNQPQHF.

The chain couples TRBV28 to TRBJ1-3, with D possibly TRBD1 on 6 matching bases. The length of the CDR3 is 14 residues. Trimming took off 5 bases at V and 2 bases at J, with 10 bases between the two ends. Germline loops: CDR1 MDHEN, CDR2 SYDVKM. This CDR3 reads CASSPGQPGNTIYF. CDR3 bases: TGTGCCAGCAGTCCCGGACAGCCTGGAAACACCATATATTTT.

The rearrangement links TRBV10-1 to TRBJ2-3; 10 bases agree with TRBD2. CDR3 length equals 15 residues. V trimming: 8 bases; J trimming: 1 base; junction bases outside the gene matches: 6. Germline V CDR1 and CDR2: WNHNN, SYGVQD (reference sequence). CDR3 region: CASSLTSGRTDTQYF. The CDR3 DNA reads as TGCGCCAGCTCCTTGACTAGCGGGCGCACAGATACGCAGTATTTT.

The chain recombines TRBV7-2 with TRBJ1-6; a possible D gene is TRBD1 (6 bases). Per the germline V gene, CDR1 is SGHTA and CDR2 is FQGNSA. Trimming pared 5 bases from V and 10 bases from J, leaving 21 bases between. The length of the CDR3 is 16 residues. For the CDR3, the DNA is TGTGCCAGCAGCCCTAATCCAGGGGCCGCAGGCTCACCCCTCCACTTT. It encodes CASSPNPGAAGSPLHF.

On this clone: Mismatch with germline at one junction end may stem from a read error. The chain employs TRBV6-5 and TRBJ2-1; 8 bases match TRBD1. The CDR3 runs 15 residues. CDR1 is MNHEY and CDR2 is SVGAGI in the germline V gene. CDR3 DNA: TGTGCCAGCAGAAGTAGCCGGGACAGGACAAATGGGCAGTTCTTC. Protein sequence: CASRSSRDRTNGQFF.

The chain joins TRBV6-4 to TRBJ2-4; D remains ambiguous. This CDR3 is built from 16 residues. The V gene's germline CDR1 is MRHNA and CDR2 SNTAGT. V shed 0 bases and J shed 0 bases, with 9 bases lying between them. The CDR3 DNA is TGTGCCAGCAGTGACTCGTTGGAGATAGCCAAAAACATTCAGTACTTC. Translation: CASSDSLEIAKNIQYF.

This clone was found a few times. The chain couples TRBV4-2 to TRBJ1-6; possibly TRBD1 for D (6 bases). CDR1 and CDR2 (germline): LGHNA, YNFKEQ. CDR3 length: 17 residues. Trimming removed 0 bases at V and 0 bases at J, with 9 bases between. CDR3 coding DNA: TGTGCCAGCAGCCAAGAAAGGGGGAGCTCCTATAATTCACCCCTCCACTTT. Amino acid sequence: CASSQERGSSYNSPLHF.

The rearrangement uses TRBV5-6 and TRBJ2-5; no clear D gene. The CDR3 consists of 15 residues. Trimming pared 4 bases from V and 0 bases from J, leaving 13 bases between. Per germline, CDR1 SGHDT and CDR2 YYEEEE. CDR3 nucleotides: TGTGCCAGCAGCGCTCGCATGGCCAACCAAGAGACCCAGTACTTC. It specifies CASSARMANQETQYF.

The rearrangement uses TRBV13 and TRBJ1-2; no clear D gene. The CDR3 contains 14 residues. Looked up from germline, CDR1 is PRHDT and CDR2 is FYEKMQ (reference sequence). The V end was cut by 5 bases, the J end by 0 bases, with 10 bases between. CDR3 in amino acids: CASSPPGANYGYTF. In DNA form, the CDR3 reads TGTGCCAGCAGCCCACCCGGGGCTAACTATGGCTACACCTTC.

V usage is TRBV6-5 and J usage is TRBJ2-1; 7 positions match TRBD2. Germline lookup yields CDR1 MNHEY and CDR2 SVGAGI. The CDR3 is 14 amino acids. Trimming removed 6 bases from V and 6 bases from J; junction bases left unmatched: 8. The CDR3 bases are TGTGCCAGCAGGGGGAGGGGCAGGTTCAATGAGCAGTTCTTC. Translating it yields CASRGRGRFNEQFF.

The V and J genes are TRBV5-1 and TRBJ1-2; D possibly corresponds to TRBD1 (6 bases). The CDR3 has 13 residues. Germline V gene data show CDR1 as SGHRS and CDR2 as YFSETQ. Trimming removed 0 bases at V and 4 bases at J, with 7 bases between. The CDR3: CASSLGDTYGYTF. CDR3 DNA: TGCGCCAGCAGCTTGGGGGACACCTATGGCTACACCTTC.

The chain carries TRBV6-5 and TRBJ2-2; 9 nucleotides align to TRBD1. The CDR3 has 15 amino acids. The J segment lost 7 bases and the V segment lost 2 bases, leaving 5 bases of the junction unmatched. Germline-derived CDR1 and CDR2 are MNHEY and SVGAGI. The CDR3 sequence is CASSYLQGAGGELFF. The CDR3, as DNA: TGTGCCAGCAGTTACCTACAGGGGGCTGGCGGGGAGCTGTTTTTT.

The chain employs TRBV4-1 and TRBJ2-1, with 8 bases that match TRBD2. Germline CDR1 MGHRA, CDR2 YSYEKL. V was pared by 6 bases and J by 3 bases, with 10 bases of the junction left unmatched. This CDR3 has 16 amino acids. In nucleotides, the CDR3 is TGCGCCAGCAGTGAAAATCCGGGGGGGGGCTACAATGAGCAGTTCTTC. Protein sequence: CASSENPGGGYNEQFF.

The chain is built from TRBV2 and TRBJ1-4; unclear D gene. Germline V gene sequence: CDR1 SNHLY, CDR2 FYNNEI. This CDR3 spans 12 amino acids. Trimming cost V 5 bases and J 8 bases, with 9 bases left between them. The CDR3 is CASSRRGEKLFF. The CDR3 DNA reads TGTGCCAGCAGTCGTCGCGGGGAAAAACTGTTTTTT.

The chain recombines TRBV7-9 with TRBJ1-5, with no clear D. Trimming stripped 3 bases from V and 5 bases from J, with 5 bases between. This CDR3 region has 12 residues. The germline CDR1 and CDR2 sequences are SEHNR and FQNEAQ (reference sequence). Here the CDR3 reads CASSFADQPQHF. CDR3 DNA: TGTGCCAGCAGCTTCGCGGATCAGCCCCAGCATTTT.

The chain links TRBV15 to TRBJ2-2, with 12 bases aligning to TRBD1. The CDR3 contains 18 residues. Germline lookup yields CDR1 LNHNV and CDR2 YYDKDF (reference sequence). Trimming took 3 bases from V and 6 from J; bases not matched to a gene: 11. CDR3 loop: CATSSAPRDRGPAGELFF. The CDR3, as DNA: TGTGCCACCAGCAGCGCCCCCCGGGACAGGGGGCCGGCCGGGGAGCTGTTTTTT.

The CDR3 reads CASSLRRAVRGEKLFF. The CDR3 DNA follows: TGTGCCAGCAGTTTAAGGAGAGCGGTACGGGGGGAAAAACTGTTTTTT. The V call is TRBV27, the J call TRBJ1-4; D might be TRBD1 (5 bases). V dropped 2 bases and J dropped 8 bases, with 18 bases sitting between them. The CDR3 contains 16 residues. Germline V CDR1 and CDR2: MNHEY, SMNVEV (reference sequence).